This T cell receptor (beta chain) was retrieved from a study of control samples from healthy donors and cancer patients. The table came from immunoSEQ multiplex PCR; TCRdb's copy has only in-frame clones and leaves some out. The sample consists of 90,000 to 110,000 clones, roughly 80% of them appearing once. Germline CDR1 and CDR2: SGHNT and YYREEE (reference sequence). The V segment lost 3 bases and the J segment 8 bases; nucleotides outside the gene matches: 1. This CDR3 contains 12 residues. The J gene is TRBJ2-2, the V gene TRBV5-4; TRBD2 matches at 7 bases. The sequence was collected from a woman aged 50 to 60 in good health. Sequenced: blood. For the CDR3, the DNA is TGTGCCAGCAGCTCAGCGGGGGGGGAGCTGTTTTTT. Translated: CASSSAGGELFF.